Given below is one TCR beta chain in context. Its antigen remains undetermined. The record has no base qualities; no much larger clone is one base away. Every donor in the study was a healthy Caucasian. The twin cohort consisted of three pairs of female monozygotic twins, all aged roughly 18 to 30 years. Peripheral blood mononuclear cells were used as the source from which RNA for TCR libraries was isolated. This sample stems from a study of identical twins (dated by TCRdb to 2016 to 2017). Broadly, across the study: To test whether fetal clonotypes persist, this study deep-sequenced TCR alpha and beta repertoires from monozygotic twins, from unrelated adults of various ages, and from cord blood. To rule out contamination, the twin experiments were replicated at different times with different library preparation protocols.

The research as a whole found: In monozygotic twins, recombination models systematically underestimated out-of-frame TCR alpha sharing, but the models matched the sharing seen between unrelated individuals. Invariant T cells such as MAIT and iNKT could partly confound zero-insertion analyses, though diverse VJ usage argued against this for most clonotypes. Compared with coincidental sharing between unrelated individuals, out-of-frame TCR alpha sequences shared between twins had an excess of sequences with low generation probability. Abundant cord blood beta clonotypes had fewer insertions, young adult naive repertoires showed a similar but weaker trend, and memory repertoires showed no such trend. Because the same donors could not be followed over many years, the conclusions relied on cross-sectional statistical analysis. A weaker excess of twin sharing was found in beta out-of-frame sequences because the signal-to-noise ratio was lowered by fewer shared sequences.

To prepare the library, 5' RACE was applied. TCRdb lists the instrument as Illumina HiSeq 2000. A universal primer binding site was introduced by template switching, and a unique molecular identifier was present in the final cDNA, enabling accurate counting of TCR cDNA molecules. First-strand cDNA for TCR alpha and beta chains was synthesized from specific primers in the conserved constant-segment region. Each cDNA library was double barcoded, with a SMART-Mk sample barcode plus Illumina barcodes, to control for contamination. TruSeq adapter sequences and Illumina sample barcodes were added in two successive PCR steps. Sequencing of the TCR alpha and beta cDNA libraries was done on the Illumina HiSeq platform using custom primers. The study's own analysis went as follows. Raw reads were processed with MiGEC to extract unique molecular identifiers, and MiXCR was used to determine CDR3 positions. For each individual, recombination models were inferred using an EM algorithm with the repgenHMM and IGoR tools. The tcR package in R was used for shared clonotype analysis, with sharing normalized by the product of cloneset sizes. To study raw recombination without the effects of thymic and clonal selection, out-of-frame nonproductive sequences were analyzed. TCRdb passed the public sequencing reads through fastp at Q25 and MiXCR, retaining productive beta sequences. Records with the same CDR3 protein are collapsed into one entry carrying the most frequent genes and DNA. Clone size and V and J calls follow TCRdb, not the original study. The sample table lists under 1 million distinct CDR3 sequences, around 12% of them with a count of one. 1.5% to 2% of the sample is taken by the ten largest.

Its CDR3 holds 15 amino acids, cysteine through phenylalanine. The retained sequence is limited to the CDR3, 45 bases, with the frame set at the first base. The germline V gene gives CDR1 as SNHLY and CDR2 as FYNNEI. V loses 5 bases, J loses 0 bases, and the germline ends lie 13 bases apart. These data are also associated with another study on yellow fever vaccine responses in identical twins. Looking at the second paper: According to the authors, in identical twins the way T cells responded to vaccination appeared partly convergent and partly personalized. Focusing on identical twins, the study followed the T cell clones that responded to the vaccine, and did so with precision.

The chain joins TRBV2 to TRBJ1-1; no confident D gene assignment can be made. The specimen was PBMCs. The TCR comes from a young woman in good health. The CDR3 region has the sequence CASSQEASLNTEAFF. The nucleotides read TGTGCCAGCAGTCAAGAAGCGTCGCTGAACACTGAAGCTTTCTTT.